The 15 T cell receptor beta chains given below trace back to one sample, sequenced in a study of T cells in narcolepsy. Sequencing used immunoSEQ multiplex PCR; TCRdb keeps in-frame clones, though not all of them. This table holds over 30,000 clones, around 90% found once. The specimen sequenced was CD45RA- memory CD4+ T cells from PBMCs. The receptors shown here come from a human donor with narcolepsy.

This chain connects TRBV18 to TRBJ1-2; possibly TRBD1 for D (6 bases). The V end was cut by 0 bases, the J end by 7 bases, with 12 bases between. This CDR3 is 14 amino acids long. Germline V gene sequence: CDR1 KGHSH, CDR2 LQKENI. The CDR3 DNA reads TGTGCCAGCTCACCACCGATACAGGGACCTGGCTACACCTTC. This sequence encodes CASSPPIQGPGYTF.

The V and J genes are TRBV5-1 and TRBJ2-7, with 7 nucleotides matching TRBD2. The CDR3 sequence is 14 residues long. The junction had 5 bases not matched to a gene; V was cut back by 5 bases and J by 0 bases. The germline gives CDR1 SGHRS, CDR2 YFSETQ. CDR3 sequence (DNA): TGCGCCAGCAGACCCTGGACTAGCTCCTACGAGCAGTACTTC. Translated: CASRPWTSSYEQYF.

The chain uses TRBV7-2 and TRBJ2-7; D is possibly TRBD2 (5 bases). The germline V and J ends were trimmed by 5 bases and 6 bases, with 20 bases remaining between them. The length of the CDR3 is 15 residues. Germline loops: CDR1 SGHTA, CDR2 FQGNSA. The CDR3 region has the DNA TGTGCCAGCAGCATCAGGCGGGTCATTTCGTCCGAGCAGTACTTC. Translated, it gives CASSIRRVISSEQYF.

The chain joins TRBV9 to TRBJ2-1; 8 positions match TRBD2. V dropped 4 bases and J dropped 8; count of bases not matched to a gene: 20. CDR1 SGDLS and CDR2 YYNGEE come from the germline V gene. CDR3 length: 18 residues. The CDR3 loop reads CASSPDPAGAFRLHEQFF. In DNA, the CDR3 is TGTGCCAGCAGCCCAGACCCAGCGGGAGCTTTTCGCTTACATGAGCAGTTCTTC. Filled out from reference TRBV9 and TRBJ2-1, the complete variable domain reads DSGVTQTPKHLITATGQRVTLRCSPRSGDLSVYWYQQSLDQGLQFLIQYYNGEERAKGNILERFSAQQFPDLHSELNLSSLELGDSALYFCASSPDPAGAFRLHEQFFGPGTRLTVL.

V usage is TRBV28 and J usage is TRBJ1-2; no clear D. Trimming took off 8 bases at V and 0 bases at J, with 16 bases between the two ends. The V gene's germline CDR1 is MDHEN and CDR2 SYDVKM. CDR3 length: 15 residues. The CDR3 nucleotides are TGTGCCAGCGGGGTTTATGCGGATGCTAACTATGGCTACACCTTC. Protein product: CASGVYADANYGYTF.

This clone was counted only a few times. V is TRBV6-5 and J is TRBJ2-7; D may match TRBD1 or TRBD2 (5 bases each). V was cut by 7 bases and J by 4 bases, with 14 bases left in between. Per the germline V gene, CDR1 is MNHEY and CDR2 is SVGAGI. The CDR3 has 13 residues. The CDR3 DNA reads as TGTGCCAGCACTCAGGGACCTGGGTACGAGCAGTACTTC. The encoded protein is CASTQGPGYEQYF.

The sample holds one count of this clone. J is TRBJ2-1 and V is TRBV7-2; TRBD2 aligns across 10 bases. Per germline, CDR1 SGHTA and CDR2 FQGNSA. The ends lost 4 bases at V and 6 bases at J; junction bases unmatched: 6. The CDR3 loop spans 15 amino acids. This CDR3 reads CASSSGLAPSNEQFF. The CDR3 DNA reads TGTGCCAGCAGCTCGGGACTAGCGCCCTCCAATGAGCAGTTCTTC.

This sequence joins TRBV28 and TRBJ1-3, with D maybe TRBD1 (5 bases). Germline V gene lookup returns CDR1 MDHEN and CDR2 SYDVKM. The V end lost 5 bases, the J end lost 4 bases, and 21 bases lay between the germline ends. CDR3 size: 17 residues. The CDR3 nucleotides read TGTGCCAGCAGTCCCGCGGGGGGAGGGGTATCGGGAAACACCATATATTTT. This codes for CASSPAGGGVSGNTIYF. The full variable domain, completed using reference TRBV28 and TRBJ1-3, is DVKVTQSSRYLVKRTGEKVFLECVQDMDHENMFWYRQDPGLGLRLIYFSYDVKMKEKGDIPEGYSVSREKKERFSLILESASTNQTSMYLCASSPAGGGVSGNTIYFGEGSWLTVV.

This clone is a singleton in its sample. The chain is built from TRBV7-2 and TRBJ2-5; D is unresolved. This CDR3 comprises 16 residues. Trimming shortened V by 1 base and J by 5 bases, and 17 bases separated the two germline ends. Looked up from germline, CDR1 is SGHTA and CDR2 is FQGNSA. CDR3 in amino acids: CASSLGATGLWETQYF. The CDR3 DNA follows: TGTGCCAGCAGCTTAGGTGCCACGGGTTTATGGGAGACCCAGTACTTC.

CDR3 protein: CASGTIQGGEAFF. CDR3 nucleotides: TGTGCTAGTGGTACGATTCAGGGGGGTGAAGCTTTCTTT. The chain couples TRBV12-5 to TRBJ1-1; TRBD1 aligns across 7 bases. J gave up 7 bases and V 5 bases, and 7 bases lay outside the gene matches. CDR3 length equals 13 residues. Germline CDR1 and CDR2: LGHNT and FRNRAP.

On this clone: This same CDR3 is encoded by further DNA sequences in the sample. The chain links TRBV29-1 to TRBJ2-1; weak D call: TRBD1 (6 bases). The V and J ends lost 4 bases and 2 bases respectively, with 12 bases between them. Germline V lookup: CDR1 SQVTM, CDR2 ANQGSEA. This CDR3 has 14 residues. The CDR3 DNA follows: TGCAGCGTTGTAGGCCAGGGGACCTACAATGAGCAGTTCTTC. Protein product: CSVVGQGTYNEQFF.

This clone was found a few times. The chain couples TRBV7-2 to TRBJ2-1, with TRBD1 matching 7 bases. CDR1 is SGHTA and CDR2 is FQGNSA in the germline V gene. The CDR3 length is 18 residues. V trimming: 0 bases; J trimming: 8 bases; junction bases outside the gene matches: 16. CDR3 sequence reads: CASSLAPTGSRARHEQFF. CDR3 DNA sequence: TGTGCCAGCAGCTTAGCGCCGACAGGGAGTAGGGCAAGGCATGAGCAGTTCTTC.

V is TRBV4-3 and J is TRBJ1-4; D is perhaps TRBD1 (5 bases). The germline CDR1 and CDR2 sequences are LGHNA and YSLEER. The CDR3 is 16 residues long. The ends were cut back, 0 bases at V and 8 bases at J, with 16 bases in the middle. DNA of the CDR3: TGCGCCAGCAGCCAAGATCACGGGGGTAGATGGGAAAAACTGTTTTTT. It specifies CASSQDHGGRWEKLFF.

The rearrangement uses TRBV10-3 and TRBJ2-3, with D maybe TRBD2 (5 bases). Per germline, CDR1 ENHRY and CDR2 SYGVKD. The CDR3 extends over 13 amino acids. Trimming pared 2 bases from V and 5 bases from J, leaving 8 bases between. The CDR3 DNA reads TGTGCCATCAGTGAGCCCGGGGTAGATACGCAGTATTTT. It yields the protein CAISEPGVDTQYF.

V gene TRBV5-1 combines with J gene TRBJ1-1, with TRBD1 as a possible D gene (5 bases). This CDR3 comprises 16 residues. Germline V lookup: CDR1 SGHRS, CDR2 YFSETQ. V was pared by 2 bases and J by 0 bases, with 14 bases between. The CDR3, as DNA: TGCGCCAGCAGCTTTGGCGTGGGGGGAATGAACACTGAAGCTTTCTTT. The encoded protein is CASSFGVGGMNTEAFF.